The 24 T cell receptor beta chains in this list originate from one sample, sequenced in a study of blood T cell repertoires in COVID-19. Repertoires were generated with immunoSEQ multiplex PCR, while TCRdb's copy carries only in-frame clones and drops some. The sample lists approximately 100,000 clones, under 85% seen once, with less than 25% in the top ten. The sequencing sample was made of peripheral blood. These receptors were taken from a man between 65 and 80 years old with acute or convalescent COVID-19.

This clone was detected once. The chain uses TRBV11-2 and TRBJ2-5, with a tentative D call TRBD1 (6 bases). V was shortened by 3 bases and J by 5 bases, with 10 bases between the two germline ends. This CDR3 is built from 13 residues. Germline V gene data show CDR1 as SGHAT and CDR2 as FQNNGV. CDR3: CASSFDRTETQYF. As DNA, the CDR3 is TGTGCCAGCAGCTTTGACAGGACGGAGACCCAGTACTTC.

The genes are TRBV27 and TRBJ1-5; TRBD1 might be the D (5 bases). Germline CDR1 is MNHEY and CDR2 is SMNVEV (reference sequence). The CDR3 has 15 residues. The V end lost 5 bases, the J end lost 5 bases, and 16 bases lay between the germline ends. This chain's CDR3 is CASSPRAWGDQPQHF. CDR3 nucleotides: TGTGCCAGCAGTCCAAGGGCCTGGGGGGATCAGCCCCAGCATTTT.

V gene TRBV27 combines with J gene TRBJ2-7; D is possibly TRBD1 (5 bases). This CDR3 contains 14 residues. Germline loops: CDR1 MNHEY, CDR2 SMNVEV (reference sequence). Between the trimmed V and J ends, which lost 6 bases and 2 bases, there was a span of 14 bases. The CDR3 here is CASRIDTGPYEQYF. The DNA for the CDR3 is TGTGCCAGCAGGATCGACACAGGACCCTACGAGCAGTACTTC.

V gene TRBV24-1 combines with J gene TRBJ1-2; D possibly corresponds to TRBD1 (5 bases). Germline V gene sequence: CDR1 KGHDR, CDR2 SFDVKD. V gave up 10 bases and J gave up 1 base, with 15 bases separating them. The CDR3 loop spans 14 amino acids. The CDR3 is CATLPGSINYGYTF. The CDR3 bases are TGTGCCACGCTCCCAGGGTCTATTAACTATGGCTACACCTTC.

The chain is built from TRBV7-3 and TRBJ2-1; 7 positions match TRBD2. There are 12 residues in the CDR3. Germline V gene sequence: CDR1 SGHTA, CDR2 FQGTGA. The V gene end was trimmed by 2 bases and the J gene end by 8 bases; junction bases not matched to a gene: 0. This CDR3 reads CASSLGGDEQFF. In DNA form, the CDR3 reads TGTGCCAGCAGCTTAGGGGGGGATGAGCAGTTCTTC.

The J gene is TRBJ1-1, the V gene TRBV28; D not resolved. CDR1 and CDR2 (germline): MDHEN, SYDVKM. This CDR3 contains 14 residues. Trimming cost V 6 bases and J 4 bases, with 15 bases left between them. This CDR3 reads CASSLAQATTEAFF. The CDR3 coding sequence is TGTGCCAGCAGCCTGGCGCAGGCGACCACTGAAGCTTTCTTT.

Written as DNA, the CDR3 is TGTGCCAGCAGCCAAGATGGGGGACTAGCGGCGAACACCGGGGAGCTGTTTTTT. This gives the protein CASSQDGGLAANTGELFF. This chain uses TRBV4-2 with TRBJ2-2; TRBD2 matches at 11 bases. Germline CDR1 LGHNA, CDR2 YNFKEQ. V was pared by 0 bases and J by 0 bases, with 3 bases of the junction left unmatched. The CDR3 length is 18 residues.

V and J are TRBV4-3 and TRBJ2-3, with D possibly matching TRBD2 (5 bases). Germline V lookup: CDR1 LGHNA, CDR2 YSLEER. This CDR3 region has 11 residues. Trimming pared 10 bases from V and 2 bases from J, leaving 7 bases between. CDR3 sequence (DNA): TGCGCCACCGGGAACACAGATACGCAGTATTTT. Its translation: CATGNTDTQYF.

The chain combines TRBV24-1 with TRBJ2-1, with TRBD2 matching 9 bases. Germline values: CDR1 KGHDR, CDR2 SFDVKD. The CDR3 totals 15 residues. J was trimmed by 0 bases and V by 7 bases; bases with no gene match: 3. CDR3 nucleotides: TGTGCCACCAGGGATAGCGGGAGCTCCTACAATGAGCAGTTCTTC. This translates into CATRDSGSSYNEQFF.

The chain uses TRBV7-3 and TRBJ1-6, with no clear D. Germline V CDR1 and CDR2: SGHTA, FQGTGA. Trimming shortened V by 5 bases and J by 10 bases, and 12 bases separated the two germline ends. The CDR3 contains 13 residues. CDR3 sequence reads: CASSPSARSPLHF. The CDR3 DNA is TGTGCCAGCAGCCCCTCCGCGCGATCACCCCTCCACTTT.

V is TRBV5-6 and J is TRBJ1-3, with 10 nucleotides matching TRBD1. The CDR3 totals 15 residues. The germline gives CDR1 SGHDT, CDR2 YYEEEE. V lost 3 bases to trimming and J lost 4 bases; unmatched junction nucleotides: 4. The CDR3 DNA reads as TGTGCCAGCAGCTCCGGGACAGGGGCAGGAAACACCATATATTTT. Its translation is CASSSGTGAGNTIYF.

The chain carries TRBV7-2 and TRBJ2-7; 7 bases fit TRBD2. The CDR3 runs to 13 residues. The V gene's germline CDR1 is SGHTA and CDR2 FQGNSA. The V and J ends lost 5 bases and 3 bases, in that order; junction bases with no gene match: 4. The CDR3 nucleotides read TGTGCCAGCAGCACAGCGGGGATCTACGAGCAGTACTTC. Translating gives CASSTAGIYEQYF.

This sequence joins TRBV6-1 and TRBJ1-2; 8 positions match TRBD1. V lost 7 bases to trimming and J lost 6 bases; unmatched junction nucleotides: 13. CDR1 and CDR2 (germline): MNHNS, SASEGT. The CDR3 spans 15 residues. Written as DNA, the CDR3 is TGTGCCAGCACTCTATCGGACAGGGCCGGTCATGGCTACACCTTC. Its protein product is CASTLSDRAGHGYTF.

The rearrangement uses TRBV6-1 and TRBJ2-7, with 11 nucleotides matching TRBD2. The CDR3 consists of 17 residues. Germline V gives CDR1 MNHNS, CDR2 SASEGT. Unmatched junction bases numbered 11, after V lost 4 bases and J lost 3 bases. The CDR3 sequence is CASSAAWVSGRVYEQYF. CDR3 in DNA: TGTGCCAGCAGTGCAGCTTGGGTTAGCGGGAGGGTCTACGAGCAGTACTTC.

This clone has only a few counts. In DNA, the CDR3 is TGTGCCAGCAGCTTAGAGGCTAGCGGGAGGAGCTACGAGCAGTACTTC. Its protein product is CASSLEASGRSYEQYF. The rearrangement uses TRBV9 and TRBJ2-7, with 11 nucleotides matching TRBD2. The trim removed 4 bases at V and 3 bases at J, leaving 9 bases unmatched. The V gene's germline CDR1 is SGDLS and CDR2 YYNGEE. This CDR3 comprises 16 residues.

The chain carries TRBV5-1 and TRBJ1-6; 10 nucleotides align to TRBD1. The CDR3 runs 15 residues. Germline trimming cut 5 bases from V and 10 bases from J; bases unmatched to any gene: 9. Germline V lookup: CDR1 SGHRS, CDR2 YFSETQ. In DNA form, the CDR3 reads TGCGCCAGCAGTTCGGACGGGGACAGGGGCTCACCCCTCCACTTT. Protein: CASSSDGDRGSPLHF.

V and J are TRBV7-8 and TRBJ1-1; D uncertain. CDR1 is SGHVS, CDR2 FQNEAQ, per germline. This CDR3 contains 14 residues. The germline V and J ends were trimmed by 2 bases and 1 base, with 8 bases remaining between them. The CDR3 reads CASSLRSRNTEAFF. The DNA for the CDR3 is TGTGCCAGCAGCTTACGGAGTAGGAACACTGAAGCTTTCTTT. Variable domain in full (rest from reference TRBV7-8 and TRBJ1-1): GAGVSQSPRYKVAKRGQDVALRCDPISGHVSLFWYQQALGQGPEFLTYFQNEAQLDKSGLPSDRFFAERPEGSVSTLKIQRTQQEDSAVYLCASSLRSRNTEAFFGQGTRLTVV.

This clone was seen just once. The chain combines TRBV24-1 with TRBJ2-5, with 7 bases lining up with TRBD1. The germline CDR1 and CDR2 sequences are KGHDR and SFDVKD. V lost 5 bases and J lost 5; bases outside the gene matches: 10. The CDR3 has 15 residues. The CDR3 sequence is CATSAPQGKGETQYF. The CDR3 bases are TGTGCCACCAGTGCTCCACAGGGGAAAGGGGAGACCCAGTACTTC.

The V call is TRBV3-1 (or the pseudogene TRBV3-2), the J call TRBJ1-2; D unclear. The CDR3 is 11 amino acids. Trimming pared 0 bases from V and 11 bases from J, leaving 7 bases between. From germline, CDR1 is LGHDT and CDR2 YNNKEL (reference sequence). The CDR3 sequence: CASSQEFLYTF. In DNA form, the CDR3 reads TGTGCCAGCAGCCAAGAATTCTTATACACCTTC.

The rearrangement links TRBV5-4 to TRBJ2-1; 8 bases line up with TRBD1. V lost 2 bases, J lost 9 bases, and 7 bases stayed unmatched. CDR3 length equals 14 residues. Germline assignment: CDR1 SGHNT and CDR2 YYREEE (reference sequence). This chain's CDR3 is CASSFRQGSLEQFF. Written as DNA, the CDR3 is TGTGCCAGCAGCTTCCGACAGGGGAGTCTTGAGCAGTTCTTC. The full variable domain, rest sourced from reference TRBV5-4 and TRBJ2-1, is ETGVTQSPTHLIKTRGQQVTLRCSSQSGHNTVSWYQQALGQGPQFIFQYYREEENGRGNFPPRFSGLQFPNYSSELNVNALELDDSALYLCASSFRQGSLEQFFGPGTRLTVL.

J is TRBJ1-3 and V is TRBV21-1. TRBV21-1 is described as a pseudogene. The CDR3 length is 16 residues. CDR3 in amino acids: CASSKRMRSGGNTIYF. DNA of the CDR3: TGTGCCAGCAGCAAGCGTATGAGGAGCGGTGGAAACACCATATATTTT.

This clone was counted once. The CDR3 DNA reads as TGCGCCAGCGAAAGTGGACAGGGCAACACTGAAGCTTTCTTT. This encodes CASESGQGNTEAFF. The chain carries TRBV5-1 and TRBJ1-1; TRBD1 agrees at 8 bases. The CDR3 consists of 14 residues. V dropped 7 bases and J dropped 2; count of bases not matched to a gene: 7. The germline V gene encodes CDR1 SGHRS and CDR2 YFSETQ.

The DNA for the CDR3 is TGCGCCAGCAGCTCGACAGGGTTCGGCTACACCTTC. Translating it yields CASSSTGFGYTF. This sequence joins TRBV5-1 and TRBJ1-2, with 7 bases lining up with TRBD1. The V segment lost 3 bases and the J segment 8 bases; nucleotides outside the gene matches: 4. This CDR3 is built from 12 residues. The V gene's germline CDR1 is SGHRS and CDR2 YFSETQ.

This chain uses TRBV25-1 with TRBJ2-2; D may be TRBD2 (6 bases). The germline CDR1 and CDR2 sequences are MGHDK and SYGVNS. Trimming shortened V by 3 bases and J by 7 bases, and 21 bases separated the two germline ends. The length of the CDR3 is 17 residues. This CDR3 reads CASSDRGTGVKDGELFF. CDR3 DNA: TGTGCCAGCAGTGATCGGGGGACCGGAGTAAAGGACGGGGAGCTGTTTTTT.